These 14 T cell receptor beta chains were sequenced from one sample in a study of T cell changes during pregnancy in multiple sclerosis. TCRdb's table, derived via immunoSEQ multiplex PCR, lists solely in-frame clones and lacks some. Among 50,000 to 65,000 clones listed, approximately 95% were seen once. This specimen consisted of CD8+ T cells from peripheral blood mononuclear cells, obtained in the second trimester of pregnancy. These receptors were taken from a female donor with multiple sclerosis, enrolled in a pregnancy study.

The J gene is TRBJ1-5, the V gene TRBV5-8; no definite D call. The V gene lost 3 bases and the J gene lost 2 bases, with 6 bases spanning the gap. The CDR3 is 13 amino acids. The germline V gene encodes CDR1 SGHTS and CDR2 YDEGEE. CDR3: CASSWAGNQPQHF. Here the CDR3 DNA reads TGTGCCAGCAGCTGGGCTGGCAATCAGCCCCAGCATTTT.

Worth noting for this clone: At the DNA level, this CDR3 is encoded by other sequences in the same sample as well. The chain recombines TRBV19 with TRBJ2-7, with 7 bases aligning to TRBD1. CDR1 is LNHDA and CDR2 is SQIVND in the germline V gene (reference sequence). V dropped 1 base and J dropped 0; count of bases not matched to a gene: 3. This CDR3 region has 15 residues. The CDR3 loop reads CASSIGTGNSYEQYF. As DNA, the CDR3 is TGTGCCAGTAGTATAGGGACAGGTAACTCCTACGAGCAGTACTTC.

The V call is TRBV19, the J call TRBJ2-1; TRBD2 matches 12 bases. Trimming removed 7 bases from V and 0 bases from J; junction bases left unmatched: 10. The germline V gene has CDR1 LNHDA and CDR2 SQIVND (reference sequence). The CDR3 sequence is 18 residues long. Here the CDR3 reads CASTIGTSGRSSYNEQFF. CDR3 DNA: TGTGCCAGTACCATAGGGACTAGCGGGCGCAGCTCCTACAATGAGCAGTTCTTC. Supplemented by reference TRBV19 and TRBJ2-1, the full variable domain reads DGGITQSPKYLFRKEGQNVTLSCEQNLNHDAMYWYRQDPGQGLRLIYYSQIVNDFQKGDIAEGYSVSREKKESFPLTVTSAQKNPTAFYLCASTIGTSGRSSYNEQFFGPGTRLTVL.

The CDR3 bases are TGTGCCAGCAGGGGCGAAGGAAACACCATATATTTT. It specifies CASRGEGNTIYF. The rearrangement uses TRBV9 and TRBJ1-3, with D unresolved. V lost 5 bases to trimming and J lost 4 bases, with 7 bases between them. The CDR3 sequence is 12 residues long. Germline CDR1 and CDR2: SGDLS and YYNGEE.

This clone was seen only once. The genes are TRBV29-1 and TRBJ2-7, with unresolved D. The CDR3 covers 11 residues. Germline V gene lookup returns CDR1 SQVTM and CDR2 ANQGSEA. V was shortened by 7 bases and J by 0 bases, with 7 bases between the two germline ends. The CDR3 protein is CSGTHSYEQYF. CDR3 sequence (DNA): TGCAGCGGCACACACTCCTACGAGCAGTACTTC.

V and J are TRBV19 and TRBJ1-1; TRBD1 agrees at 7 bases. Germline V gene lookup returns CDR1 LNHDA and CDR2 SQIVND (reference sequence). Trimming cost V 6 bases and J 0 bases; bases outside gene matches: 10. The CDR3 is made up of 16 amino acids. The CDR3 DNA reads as TGTGCCAGTAGGAAGGCTCCGGGACAGCTGAACACTGAAGCTTTCTTT. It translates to CASRKAPGQLNTEAFF. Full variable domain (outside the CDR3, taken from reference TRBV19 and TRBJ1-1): DGGITQSPKYLFRKEGQNVTLSCEQNLNHDAMYWYRQDPGQGLRLIYYSQIVNDFQKGDIAEGYSVSREKKESFPLTVTSAQKNPTAFYLCASRKAPGQLNTEAFFGQGTRLTVV.

CDR3 region: CASRGSGSTSYNEQFF. CDR3 sequence (DNA): TGCGCCAGCAGGGGGAGCGGGAGCACGTCCTACAATGAGCAGTTCTTC. The chain links TRBV23-1 to TRBJ2-1, with TRBD2 matching over 8 bases. TRBV23-1 is given ORF status, its function remaining uncertain. CDR3 length: 16 amino acids. With V trimmed by 6 bases and J by 1 base, 8 bases remained unmatched.

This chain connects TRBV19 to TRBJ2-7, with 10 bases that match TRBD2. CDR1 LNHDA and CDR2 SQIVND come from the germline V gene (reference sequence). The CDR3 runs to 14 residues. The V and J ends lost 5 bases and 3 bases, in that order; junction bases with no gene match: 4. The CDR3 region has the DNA TGTGCCAGTAGTTTGAGCGGGAGGGACTACGAGCAGTACTTC. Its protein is CASSLSGRDYEQYF.

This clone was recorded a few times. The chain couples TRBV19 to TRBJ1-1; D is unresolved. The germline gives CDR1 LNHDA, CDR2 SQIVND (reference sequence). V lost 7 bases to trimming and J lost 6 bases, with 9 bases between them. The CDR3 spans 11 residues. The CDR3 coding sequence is TGTGCCAGTATCAGAGGTGCTGAAGCTTTCTTT. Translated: CASIRGAEAFF.

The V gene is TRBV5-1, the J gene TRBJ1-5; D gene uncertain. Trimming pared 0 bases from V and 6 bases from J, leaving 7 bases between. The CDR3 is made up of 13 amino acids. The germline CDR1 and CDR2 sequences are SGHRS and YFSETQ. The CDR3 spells CASSLGGGQPQHF. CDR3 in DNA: TGCGCCAGCAGCTTGGGAGGCGGTCAGCCCCAGCATTTT. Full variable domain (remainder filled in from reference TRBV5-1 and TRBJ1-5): KAGVTQTPRYLIKTRGQQVTLSCSPISGHRSVSWYQQTPGQGLQFLFEYFSETQRNKGNFPGRFSGRQFSNSRSEMNVSTLELGDSALYLCASSLGGGQPQHFGDGTRLSIL.

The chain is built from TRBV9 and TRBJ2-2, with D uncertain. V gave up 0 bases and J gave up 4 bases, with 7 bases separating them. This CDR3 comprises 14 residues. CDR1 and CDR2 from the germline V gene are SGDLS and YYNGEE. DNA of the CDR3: TGTGCCAGCAGCGTAGGACACACCACCGGGGAGCTGTTTTTT. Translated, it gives CASSVGHTTGELFF.

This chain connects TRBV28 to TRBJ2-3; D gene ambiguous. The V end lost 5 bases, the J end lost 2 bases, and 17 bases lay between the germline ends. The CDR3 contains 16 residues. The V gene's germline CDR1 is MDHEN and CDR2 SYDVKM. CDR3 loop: CASSRDLLPFTDTQYF. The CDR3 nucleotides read TGTGCCAGCAGTCGAGACTTGCTCCCTTTCACAGATACGCAGTATTTT.

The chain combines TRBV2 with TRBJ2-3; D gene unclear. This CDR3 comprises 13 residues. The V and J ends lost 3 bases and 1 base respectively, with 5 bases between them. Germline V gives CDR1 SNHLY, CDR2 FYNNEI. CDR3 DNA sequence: TGTGCCAGCAGTGAGGGCGGCACAGATACGCAGTATTTT. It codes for CASSEGGTDTQYF.

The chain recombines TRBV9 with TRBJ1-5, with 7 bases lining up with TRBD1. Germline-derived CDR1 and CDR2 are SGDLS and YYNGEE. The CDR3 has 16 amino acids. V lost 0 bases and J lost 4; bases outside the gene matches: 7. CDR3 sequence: CASSVAEQGINQPQHF. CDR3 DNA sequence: TGTGCCAGCAGCGTAGCCGAACAGGGGATTAATCAGCCCCAGCATTTT. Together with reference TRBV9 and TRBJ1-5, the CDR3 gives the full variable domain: DSGVTQTPKHLITATGQRVTLRCSPRSGDLSVYWYQQSLDQGLQFLIQYYNGEERAKGNILERFSAQQFPDLHSELNLSSLELGDSALYFCASSVAEQGINQPQHFGDGTRLSIL.